Each of the 18 T cell receptor beta chains below was sequenced from the same sample in a study of blood T cell repertoires in COVID-19. Profiling relied on immunoSEQ multiplex PCR, and the TCRdb table lists in-frame clones only, not all of them. The sample lists roughly 440,000 clones, about nine tenths seen once, with 10% to 15% in the top ten. The source material was peripheral blood. These receptors all stem from a woman aged 45 to 65 with COVID-19, enrolled during active disease.

The V gene is TRBV10-3, the J gene TRBJ1-1; 8 nucleotides align to TRBD1. CDR3 length: 14 residues. Germline V gives CDR1 ENHRY, CDR2 SYGVKD. Trimming at V came to 5 bases and at J to 1 base, leaving 3 bases not matched to a gene. In nucleotides, the CDR3 is TGTGCCATCAGTCGACAGGGGCAGAACACTGAAGCTTTCTTT. It yields the protein CAISRQGQNTEAFF.

This clone was counted once. Within the sample, other DNA sequences also encode this same CDR3. The genes are TRBV6-5 and TRBJ1-2; a weak D match, TRBD1 (5 bases). The CDR3 is 14 residues long. With 0 bases removed from V and 3 bases from J, the gap between germline ends came to 8 bases. Germline V CDR1 and CDR2: MNHEY, SVGAGI. CDR3: CASSYSGGDYGYTF. CDR3 in DNA: TGTGCCAGCAGTTACTCAGGAGGGGACTATGGCTACACCTTC.

The V gene is TRBV5-4, the J gene TRBJ1-1, with unresolved D. The CDR3 totals 15 residues. V was cut by 2 bases and J by 1 base, with 12 bases left in between. Germline values: CDR1 SGHNT, CDR2 YYREEE (reference sequence). The CDR3 protein is CASSLARVENTEAFF. CDR3 sequence (DNA): TGTGCCAGCAGCTTAGCGCGAGTTGAGAACACTGAAGCTTTCTTT. Full variable domain (outside the CDR3, taken from reference TRBV5-4 and TRBJ1-1): ETGVTQSPTHLIKTRGQQVTLRCSSQSGHNTVSWYQQALGQGPQFIFQYYREEENGRGNFPPRFSGLQFPNYSSELNVNALELDDSALYLCASSLARVENTEAFFGQGTRLTVV.

The chain uses TRBV5-3 and TRBJ1-1, with a tentative D call TRBD1 (6 bases). TRBV5-3 is placed among ORFs of uncertain function. Trimming left V 4 bases short and J 0 bases short, with 22 bases between. The CDR3 contains 18 residues. CDR3 sequence reads: CARSDRQAQDPMNTEAFF. CDR3 nucleotide sequence: TGTGCCAGAAGCGATAGACAGGCCCAAGACCCTATGAACACTGAAGCTTTCTTT.

The V gene is TRBV5-1, the J gene TRBJ1-2; D is ambiguous. With 4 bases removed from V and 2 bases from J, the gap between germline ends came to 30 bases. Germline CDR1 reads SGHRS; CDR2 reads YFSETQ. This CDR3 is 20 amino acids long. DNA of the CDR3: TGCGCCAGCAGCCTCAAGCCTCCGGAACAGAACCGAGTAAGGAACTATGGCTACACCTTC. Amino acid sequence: CASSLKPPEQNRVRNYGYTF.

The chain combines TRBV5-6 with TRBJ1-4, with TRBD1 identical over 8 bases. With 0 bases clipped from V and 4 bases from J, the junction kept 11 bases outside the gene matches. Germline assignment: CDR1 SGHDT and CDR2 YYEEEE. This CDR3 contains 18 residues. The CDR3 sequence is CASSLDGTGSPINEKLFF. As DNA, the CDR3 is TGTGCCAGCAGCTTGGATGGGACAGGTAGCCCAATTAATGAAAAACTGTTTTTT.

V and J are TRBV28 and TRBJ1-2; D remains unclear. Looked up from germline, CDR1 is MDHEN and CDR2 is SYDVKM. The CDR3 spans 14 residues. V was pared by 3 bases and J by 0 bases, with 8 bases between. The CDR3 loop reads CASSLAGSNYGYTF. For the CDR3, the DNA is TGTGCCAGCAGTTTGGCGGGGTCTAACTATGGCTACACCTTC.

The rearrangement links TRBV7-2 to TRBJ2-7, with 7 bases lining up with TRBD2. This CDR3 comprises 15 residues. After removal of 1 base from V and 0 bases from J, the junction contained 3 bases not matched to a gene. Germline CDR1 is SGHTA and CDR2 is FQGNSA. The chain's CDR3 is CASSLGGGSSYEQYF. The CDR3 bases are TGTGCCAGCAGCTTAGGGGGGGGAAGCTCCTACGAGCAGTACTTC.

The chain employs TRBV7-8 and TRBJ1-1, with a possible D match to TRBD1 (6 bases). The germline CDR1 and CDR2 sequences are SGHVS and FQNEAQ. V was shortened by 5 bases and J by 4 bases, with 8 bases between the two germline ends. The CDR3 runs to 12 residues. CDR3 in amino acids: CASSRTVTEAFF. CDR3 DNA sequence: TGTGCCAGCAGCCGGACAGTCACTGAAGCTTTCTTT.

The rearrangement links TRBV29-1 to TRBJ2-2, with a possible D match to TRBD2 (5 bases). Germline CDR1 reads SQVTM; CDR2 reads ANQGSEA. V was shortened by 4 bases and J by 6 bases, with 18 bases between the two germline ends. The length of the CDR3 is 15 residues. The CDR3 DNA follows: TGCAGCGTTGTCGGACTCCCTGAACACTCCGGGGAGCTGTTTTTT. This translates into CSVVGLPEHSGELFF.

This chain's CDR3 is CASSFLGAGYGYTF. DNA for the CDR3: TGTGCCAGCAGTTTCTTGGGGGCCGGCTATGGCTACACCTTC. The chain links TRBV27 to TRBJ1-2; D possibly corresponds to TRBD1 (6 bases). Trimming took off 3 bases at V and 4 bases at J, with 12 bases between the two ends. In germline, CDR1 is MNHEY, CDR2 SMNVEV (reference sequence). The CDR3 contains 14 residues.

V is TRBV3-1 (or the pseudogene TRBV3-2) and J is TRBJ2-7, with TRBD2 matching over 10 bases. The V gene's germline CDR1 is LGHDT and CDR2 YNNKEL (reference sequence). This CDR3 is built from 15 residues. Trimming removed 3 bases from V and 1 base from J; junction bases left unmatched: 3. CDR3: CASSQIAGGSYEQYF. CDR3 sequence (DNA): TGTGCCAGCAGCCAGATAGCGGGGGGTTCCTACGAGCAGTACTTC.

This chain joins TRBV14 and TRBJ1-4; TRBD1 agrees at 10 bases. This CDR3 spans 16 amino acids. J was trimmed by 8 bases and V by 0 bases; bases with no gene match: 6. Germline loops: CDR1 SGHDN, CDR2 FVKESK. The CDR3, as DNA: TGTGCCAGCAGCCAAGATCAAGGGACAGGGGTAGAAAAACTGTTTTTT. As protein: CASSQDQGTGVEKLFF.

The chain links TRBV28 to TRBJ2-7; TRBD1 matches at 8 bases. The ends lost 5 bases at V and 2 bases at J; junction bases unmatched: 17. Germline loops: CDR1 MDHEN, CDR2 SYDVKM. The CDR3 runs to 18 residues. The CDR3 DNA sequence: TGTGCCAGCAGTCCTCACACTCCACGGGACAGGTCCCCCTACGAGCAGTACTTC. It specifies CASSPHTPRDRSPYEQYF. Full variable domain (missing parts from reference TRBV28 and TRBJ2-7): DVKVTQSSRYLVKRTGEKVFLECVQDMDHENMFWYRQDPGLGLRLIYFSYDVKMKEKGDIPEGYSVSREKKERFSLILESASTNQTSMYLCASSPHTPRDRSPYEQYFGPGTRLTVT.

This chain uses TRBV10-2 with TRBJ1-5; D gene unclear. Germline V lookup: CDR1 WSHSY, CDR2 SAAADI. Trimming pared 8 bases from V and 2 bases from J, leaving 13 bases between. The CDR3 length is 14 residues. The CDR3 loop is CASAEEVGNQPQHF. The CDR3 DNA is TGCGCCAGCGCCGAGGAGGTGGGCAATCAGCCCCAGCATTTT.

This clone was detected a few times. The chain recombines TRBV2 with TRBJ2-1, with TRBD1 matching over 7 bases. The CDR3 spans 14 residues. Unmatched junction bases numbered 3, after V lost 5 bases and J lost 2 bases. Germline CDR1 is SNHLY and CDR2 is FYNNEI. Here the CDR3 reads CASSTDRAYNEQFF. The CDR3 nucleotides are TGTGCCAGCAGTACCGACAGGGCCTACAATGAGCAGTTCTTC. The complete variable domain, with remaining parts taken from reference TRBV2 and TRBJ2-1, reads EPEVTQTPSHQVTQMGQEVILRCVPISNHLYFYWYRQILGQKVEFLVSFYNNEISEKSEIFDDQFSVERPDGSNFTLKIRSTKLEDSAMYFCASSTDRAYNEQFFGPGTRLTVL.

The V gene is TRBV5-1, the J gene TRBJ1-1; weak D call: TRBD1 (6 bases). The CDR3 is 16 amino acids. Trimming cost V 0 bases and J 1 base, with 13 bases left between them. In germline, CDR1 is SGHRS, CDR2 YFSETQ. CDR3 DNA: TGCGCCAGCAGCTTGGCCCACGGGGGGGCGAACACTGAAGCTTTCTTT. Translating gives CASSLAHGGANTEAFF.

The V call is TRBV12-3 or TRBV12-4, the J call TRBJ1-2; 7 bases fit TRBD1. Trimming removed 6 bases from V and 7 bases from J; junction bases left unmatched: 5. The CDR3 runs to 12 residues. As DNA, the CDR3 is TGTGCCAGCAGCCGCGGGACAGTTGGCTACACCTTC. This translates into CASSRGTVGYTF.